The rows below give T cell receptor beta chains drawn from one sample of a study of T cell changes during pregnancy in multiple sclerosis. Method: immunoSEQ multiplex PCR; TCRdb's copy keeps in-frame clones and lacks some. The sample includes roughly 42,000 clones, 90% to 95% of them seen just once. The specimen was CD4+ T cells from peripheral blood mononuclear cells, collected after pregnancy. Receptor source: a female donor with multiple sclerosis, enrolled in a pregnancy study. Each CDR3 is given with its conserved first and last residue. The D gene is left open where the match is weak. Expanded clones get a size class; other rows say once, few or many, or leave the size out.

size	V	J	D	DNA	CDR3
.	TRBV7-2	TRBJ1-3	.	TGTGCCAGCAGCCGCCGGGACAAGGACCGATCTGGAAACACCATATATTTT	CASSRRDKDRSGNTIYF
.	TRBV4-1	TRBJ1-4	TRBD1	TGCGCCAGCAGCCAAGGACAGGGAAAGGAAAAACTGTTTTTT	CASSQGQGKEKLFF
.	TRBV7-2	TRBJ1-5	.	TGTGCCAGCAGCTCCCGCTATAGCAATCAGCCCCAGCATTTT	CASSSRYSNQPQHF
.	TRBV19	TRBJ1-3	.	TGTGCCAGTAGTATAAGCCGGACAGCGAAGATGGGAAGCACCATATATTTT	CASSISRTAKMGSTIYF
.	TRBV11-1	TRBJ2-7	.	TGTGCCAGCAGGAAGGACGGGAGAACCCTCTCCTACGAGCAGTACTTC	CASRKDGRTLSYEQYF
.	TRBV11-2	TRBJ2-5	.	TGTGCCAGCAGCTTAGGGTTGTTAGGCAGGGCAGAGACCCAGTACTTC	CASSLGLLGRAETQYF
.	TRBV11-2	TRBJ2-3	.	TGTGCCAGCAGCTTAATAGTAGGAGGTGCGGCCGCCACAGATACGCAGTATTTT	CASSLIVGGAAATDTQYF
.	TRBV6-1	TRBJ2-1	.	TGTGCCAGCAGTGAAGCGGGGGGAGAGCAGTTCTTC	CASSEAGGEQFF
once	TRBV6-7	TRBJ1-2	TRBD1	TGTGCCAGCAGTTACCTTCGACAGGGGGTAAACTATGGCTACACCTTC	CASSYLRQGVNYGYTF
.	TRBV7-3	TRBJ2-1	.	TGTGCCAGCAGCCGACTAGGGAGCTCCTACAATGAGCAGTTCTTC	CASSRLGSSYNEQFF
.	TRBV25-1	TRBJ1-3	.	TGTGCCAGCAGTCAACCAAGGGAGAACACCATATATTTT	CASSQPRENTIYF
.	TRBV18	TRBJ1-1	TRBD1	TGTGCCAGCTCACCCAATACAGGGGCTGAAGCTTTCTTT	CASSPNTGAEAFF
.	TRBV9	TRBJ1-1	.	TGTGCCAGCAGCCCACGAGAGAACACTGAAGCTTTCTTT	CASSPRENTEAFF
.	TRBV9	TRBJ1-3	.	TGTGCCAGCAGCGAGCGGGCAAACACCATATATTTT	CASSERANTIYF
.	TRBV13	TRBJ2-7	TRBD1	TGTGCCAGCAGCTTTACCGGGACAGGGCTTAGGAACGAGCAGTACTTC	CASSFTGTGLRNEQYF